The 23 T cell receptor beta chains given below trace back to one sample, sequenced in a study of glioma-infiltrating T cells after dendritic cell vaccination. TCRdb's copy holds only in-frame clones and misses some; the assay was immunoSEQ multiplex PCR. The profile shows approximately 90,000 clones, under 90% of them singletons. Material: blood, obtained before dendritic cell vaccination. These receptors all stem from a human donor with glioblastoma.

The rearrangement joins TRBV5-5 to TRBJ2-5; unclear D gene. CDR1 and CDR2 (germline): SGHKS, YYEKEE (reference sequence). The CDR3 consists of 11 residues. The V end was cut by 1 base, the J end by 5 bases, with 3 bases between. CDR3 nucleotide sequence: TGTGCCAGCAGCTTGCTGGAGACCCAGTACTTC. This gives the protein CASSLLETQYF.

The chain links TRBV27 to TRBJ2-5, with D maybe TRBD1 (6 bases). Trimming left V 1 base short and J 4 bases short, with 13 bases between. Per the germline V gene, CDR1 is MNHEY and CDR2 is SMNVEV (reference sequence). The CDR3 spans 15 residues. In nucleotides, the CDR3 is TGTGCCAGCAGTTTATTAAACAGGGAAGGAGAGACCCAGTACTTC. This encodes CASSLLNREGETQYF.

The table lists this clone with a few counts. The V gene is TRBV27, the J gene TRBJ2-1; 9 bases map to TRBD2. CDR1 and CDR2 from the germline V gene are MNHEY and SMNVEV (reference sequence). V was pared by 5 bases and J by 1 base, with 6 bases of the junction left unmatched. The CDR3 length is 16 residues. In DNA form, the CDR3 reads TGTGCCAGCAGTATCGAGCGGGGGGCTTCCTACAATGAGCAGTTCTTC. Its protein is CASSIERGASYNEQFF.

This clone has just one count. The chain uses TRBV6-1 and TRBJ1-5; D might be TRBD1 (5 bases). Between the trimmed V and J ends, which lost 8 bases and 3 bases, there was a span of 11 bases. CDR3 length equals 13 residues. Germline lookup yields CDR1 MNHNS and CDR2 SASEGT. DNA for the CDR3: TGTGCCAGCGGACACAGCTTCAATCAGCCCCAGCATTTT. Amino acids: CASGHSFNQPQHF.

This clone was counted a few times. The chain combines TRBV19 with TRBJ1-2; D not certain. V shed 6 bases and J shed 4 bases, with 12 bases lying between them. The length of the CDR3 is 13 residues. CDR1 is LNHDA, CDR2 SQIVND, per germline (reference sequence). CDR3 amino acids: CASSQNGAYGYTF. The CDR3 region has the DNA TGTGCCAGTAGCCAAAACGGTGCCTATGGCTACACCTTC.

The chain recombines TRBV11-3 with TRBJ2-1; possible D gene TRBD2, 6 bases. The CDR3 length is 13 residues. Between the trimmed V and J ends, which lost 8 bases and 8 bases, there was a span of 16 bases. Germline lookup yields CDR1 SGHNT and CDR2 YENEEA. CDR3 residues: CASASGLLDEQFF. The CDR3 bases are TGTGCCAGCGCCTCGGGACTTTTAGATGAGCAGTTCTTC.

This chain links TRBV19 with TRBJ1-5; 7 nucleotides line up with TRBD1. There are 14 residues in the CDR3. V lost 6 bases to trimming and J lost 9 bases; unmatched junction nucleotides: 11. From germline, CDR1 is LNHDA and CDR2 SQIVND (reference sequence). Written as DNA, the CDR3 is TGTGCCAGTAGACAGGACAGGTCCTTTGGGCCCCAGCATTTT. This sequence encodes CASRQDRSFGPQHF.

The chain has TRBV27 and TRBJ2-6; D is undetermined. The V gene's germline CDR1 is MNHEY and CDR2 SMNVEV (reference sequence). Deletions cut 7 bases from V and 0 bases from J, with 4 bases between. CDR3 size: 13 residues. CDR3 in DNA: TGTGCCAGCACTCTCTCTGGGGCCAACGTCCTGACTTTC. It encodes CASTLSGANVLTF.

In DNA form, the CDR3 reads TGCGCCAGCAGCCTTCCCCTAGCGGGGGAGACCCAGTACTTC. It yields the protein CASSLPLAGETQYF. The rearrangement links TRBV5-1 to TRBJ2-5, with 9 bases fitting TRBD2. V gave up 4 bases and J gave up 5 bases; unmatched junction bases: 6. Germline V gives CDR1 SGHRS, CDR2 YFSETQ. The CDR3 has 14 amino acids.

This chain connects TRBV29-1 to TRBJ2-3, with 8 nucleotides matching TRBD2. V lost 6 bases and J lost 9; bases outside the gene matches: 5. Germline CDR1 is SQVTM and CDR2 is ANQGSEA. CDR3 size: 11 residues. The CDR3 reads CSVREGSTQYF. The DNA for the CDR3 is TGCAGCGTCCGGGAGGGTAGCACGCAGTATTTT.

This CDR3 reads CASSDTGTSYNEQFF. DNA for the CDR3: TGTGCCAGCAGTGATACAGGTACGTCCTACAATGAGCAGTTCTTC. The chain recombines TRBV2 with TRBJ2-1; the D gene is possibly TRBD1 (5 bases). V gave up 3 bases and J gave up 1 base, with 10 bases separating them. The CDR3 covers 15 residues. Germline lookup yields CDR1 SNHLY and CDR2 FYNNEI. The full variable domain, completed using reference TRBV2 and TRBJ2-1, is EPEVTQTPSHQVTQMGQEVILRCVPISNHLYFYWYRQILGQKVEFLVSFYNNEISEKSEIFDDQFSVERPDGSNFTLKIRSTKLEDSAMYFCASSDTGTSYNEQFFGPGTRLTVL.

This clone was seen only once. The chain is built from TRBV6-5 and TRBJ2-5, with D possibly being TRBD2 (6 bases). The CDR3 totals 14 residues. Trimming pared 7 bases from V and 5 bases from J, leaving 17 bases between. Per germline, CDR1 MNHEY and CDR2 SVGAGI. The CDR3 loop reads CASTPLGGGETQYF. CDR3 bases: TGTGCCAGCACTCCCCTGGGAGGTGGGGAGACCCAGTACTTC.

This chain links TRBV4-1 with TRBJ2-3; TRBD1 might be the D (5 bases). CDR1 MGHRA and CDR2 YSYEKL come from the germline V gene. Between the trimmed V and J ends, which lost 0 bases and 0 bases, there was a span of 10 bases. The CDR3 spans 16 residues. The CDR3 nucleotides are TGCGCCAGCAGCCAAGAGGGTGGGGCTAGCACAGATACGCAGTATTTT. Residues: CASSQEGGASTDTQYF.

This clone was counted once. The chain combines TRBV5-1 with TRBJ1-4; the match to TRBD1 covers 8 bases. Germline lookup yields CDR1 SGHRS and CDR2 YFSETQ. V shed 8 bases and J 10 bases; nucleotides not matched to a gene: 10. The length of the CDR3 is 13 residues. CDR3 bases: TGCGCCAGACACGGACAGGGTTGGGGAAAACTGTTTTTT. The encoded protein is CARHGQGWGKLFF.

The chain is built from TRBV2 and TRBJ2-5; a weak D match, TRBD1 (6 bases). In germline, CDR1 is SNHLY, CDR2 FYNNEI. V lost 6 bases and J 5 bases, leaving 25 bases between the germline ends. The CDR3 runs to 17 residues. The CDR3 region is CASRDPTGRTGFETQYF. Here the CDR3 DNA reads TGTGCCAGCAGAGATCCAACGGGGCGAACAGGGTTCGAGACCCAGTACTTC.

The V gene is TRBV18, the J gene TRBJ2-7; D possibly corresponds to TRBD1 (5 bases). CDR3 size: 17 residues. Germline CDR1 reads KGHSH; CDR2 reads LQKENI. Deletions cut 2 bases from V and 0 bases from J, with 17 bases between. CDR3 region: CASSPSGIRGSSYEQYF. The CDR3 DNA reads as TGTGCCAGCTCACCAAGTGGAATAAGGGGAAGCTCCTACGAGCAGTACTTC.

The V and J genes are TRBV6-6 and TRBJ1-2; TRBD1 matches at 7 bases. Trimming removed 2 bases from V and 4 bases from J; junction bases left unmatched: 4. This CDR3 region has 14 residues. Germline CDR1 reads MNHNY; CDR2 reads SVGAGI (reference sequence). CDR3 protein: CASSYRGQSYGYTF. The CDR3 DNA reads TGTGCCAGCAGTTACCGGGGACAGAGCTATGGCTACACCTTC.

The chain recombines TRBV11-2 with TRBJ2-1; weak D call: TRBD2 (5 bases). The CDR3 has 14 residues. CDR1 and CDR2 (germline): SGHAT, FQNNGV. The germline V and J ends were trimmed by 5 bases and 0 bases, with 8 bases remaining between them. CDR3 residues: CASSGAGSYNEQFF. DNA of the CDR3: TGTGCCAGCAGCGGCGCGGGCTCCTACAATGAGCAGTTCTTC. The full variable domain, completed using reference TRBV11-2 and TRBJ2-1, is EAGVAQSPRYKIIEKRQSVAFWCNPISGHATLYWYQQILGQGPKLLIQFQNNGVVDDSQLPKDRFSAERLKGVDSTLKIQPAKLEDSAVYLCASSGAGSYNEQFFGPGTRLTVL.

The chain employs TRBV5-6 and TRBJ2-7; TRBD1 matches 9 bases. Germline-derived CDR1 and CDR2 are SGHDT and YYEEEE. There are 14 residues in the CDR3. The V and J ends lost 3 bases and 2 bases, in that order; junction bases with no gene match: 3. CDR3 DNA sequence: TGTGCCAGCAGCTCTACAGGGGGCCCCTACGAGCAGTACTTC. The encoded protein is CASSSTGGPYEQYF.

The rearrangement links TRBV2 to TRBJ1-1; D remains ambiguous. The CDR3 runs to 13 residues. The V gene's germline CDR1 is SNHLY and CDR2 FYNNEI. V dropped 1 base and J dropped 1 base, with 4 bases sitting between them. CDR3 bases: TGTGCCAGCAGTGAAGACAGGAACACTGAAGCTTTCTTT. Protein product: CASSEDRNTEAFF.

This clone has just one count. The chain has TRBV6-5 and TRBJ1-1; no reliable D call. Trimming cost V 3 bases and J 7 bases, with 12 bases left between them. Germline lookup yields CDR1 MNHEY and CDR2 SVGAGI. The CDR3 has 13 residues. CDR3 protein: CASSYINGGEAFF. CDR3 bases: TGTGCCAGCAGTTATATAAACGGCGGTGAAGCTTTCTTT.

J is TRBJ2-7 and V is TRBV6-1; a possible D gene is TRBD1 (5 bases). V was cut by 5 bases and J by 5 bases, with 16 bases left in between. This CDR3 is built from 14 residues. The V gene's germline CDR1 is MNHNS and CDR2 SASEGT. CDR3 nucleotide sequence: TGTGCCAGCAGTATCCAGGGTTATCAGGACGAGCAGTACTTC. The encoded protein is CASSIQGYQDEQYF.

This chain's CDR3 is CAWRRNSYNEQFF. The CDR3 DNA reads as TGTGCCTGGAGGCGAAACAGCTACAATGAGCAGTTCTTC. The J gene is TRBJ2-1, the V gene TRBV30; D is ambiguous. The CDR3 spans 13 residues. V shed 3 bases and J shed 3 bases, with 9 bases lying between them. Per germline, CDR1 GTSNPN and CDR2 SVGIG (reference sequence).